This TCR beta chain comes out of a study of T cell repertoires in cytomegalovirus infection. Study background: Public TCR beta signatures were indicative of both CMV infection and a matching HLA type. Overall study findings and caveats: CMV carriers having the relevant HLA were flagged by cumulative public TCR beta family frequency.

Details on this clonotype: What it recognizes is unknown.

TCRdb re-derived calls from the reads in MiXCR, one entry per CDR3 protein. The repertoire holds 450,000 to 650,000 distinct CDR3 sequences, 35% to 50% seen once, with about 48% in the top ten. CDR1 and CDR2 (germline): MGHRA, YSYEKL. The CDR3 consists of 15 residues. V dropped 3 bases and J dropped 2 bases, with 14 bases sitting between them. This sequence originates from a human donor in good health (CMV status not recorded). Some clones in this sample may be carry-over from other donors' samples. The rearrangement uses TRBV4-1 and TRBJ2-7; D may correspond to TRBD1 or TRBD2 (5 bases each). Source: cultured PBMCs, taken from culture after CMV antigen stimulation. For the CDR3, the DNA is TGCGCCAGCAGCCAGGGTTCTCTGGGGGCCTACGAGCAGTACTTC. Its translation: CASSQGSLGAYEQYF.